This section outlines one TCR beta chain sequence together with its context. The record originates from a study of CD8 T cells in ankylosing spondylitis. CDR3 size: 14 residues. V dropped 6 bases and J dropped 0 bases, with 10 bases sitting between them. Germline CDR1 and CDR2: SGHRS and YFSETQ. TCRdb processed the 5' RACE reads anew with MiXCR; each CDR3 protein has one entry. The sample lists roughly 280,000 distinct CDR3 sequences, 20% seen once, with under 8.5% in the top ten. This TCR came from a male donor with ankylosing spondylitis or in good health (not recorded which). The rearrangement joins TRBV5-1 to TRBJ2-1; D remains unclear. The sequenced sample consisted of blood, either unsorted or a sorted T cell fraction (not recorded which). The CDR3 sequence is CASTTASSYNEQFF. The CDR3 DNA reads TGCGCCAGCACCACAGCGAGCTCCTACAATGAGCAGTTCTTC.